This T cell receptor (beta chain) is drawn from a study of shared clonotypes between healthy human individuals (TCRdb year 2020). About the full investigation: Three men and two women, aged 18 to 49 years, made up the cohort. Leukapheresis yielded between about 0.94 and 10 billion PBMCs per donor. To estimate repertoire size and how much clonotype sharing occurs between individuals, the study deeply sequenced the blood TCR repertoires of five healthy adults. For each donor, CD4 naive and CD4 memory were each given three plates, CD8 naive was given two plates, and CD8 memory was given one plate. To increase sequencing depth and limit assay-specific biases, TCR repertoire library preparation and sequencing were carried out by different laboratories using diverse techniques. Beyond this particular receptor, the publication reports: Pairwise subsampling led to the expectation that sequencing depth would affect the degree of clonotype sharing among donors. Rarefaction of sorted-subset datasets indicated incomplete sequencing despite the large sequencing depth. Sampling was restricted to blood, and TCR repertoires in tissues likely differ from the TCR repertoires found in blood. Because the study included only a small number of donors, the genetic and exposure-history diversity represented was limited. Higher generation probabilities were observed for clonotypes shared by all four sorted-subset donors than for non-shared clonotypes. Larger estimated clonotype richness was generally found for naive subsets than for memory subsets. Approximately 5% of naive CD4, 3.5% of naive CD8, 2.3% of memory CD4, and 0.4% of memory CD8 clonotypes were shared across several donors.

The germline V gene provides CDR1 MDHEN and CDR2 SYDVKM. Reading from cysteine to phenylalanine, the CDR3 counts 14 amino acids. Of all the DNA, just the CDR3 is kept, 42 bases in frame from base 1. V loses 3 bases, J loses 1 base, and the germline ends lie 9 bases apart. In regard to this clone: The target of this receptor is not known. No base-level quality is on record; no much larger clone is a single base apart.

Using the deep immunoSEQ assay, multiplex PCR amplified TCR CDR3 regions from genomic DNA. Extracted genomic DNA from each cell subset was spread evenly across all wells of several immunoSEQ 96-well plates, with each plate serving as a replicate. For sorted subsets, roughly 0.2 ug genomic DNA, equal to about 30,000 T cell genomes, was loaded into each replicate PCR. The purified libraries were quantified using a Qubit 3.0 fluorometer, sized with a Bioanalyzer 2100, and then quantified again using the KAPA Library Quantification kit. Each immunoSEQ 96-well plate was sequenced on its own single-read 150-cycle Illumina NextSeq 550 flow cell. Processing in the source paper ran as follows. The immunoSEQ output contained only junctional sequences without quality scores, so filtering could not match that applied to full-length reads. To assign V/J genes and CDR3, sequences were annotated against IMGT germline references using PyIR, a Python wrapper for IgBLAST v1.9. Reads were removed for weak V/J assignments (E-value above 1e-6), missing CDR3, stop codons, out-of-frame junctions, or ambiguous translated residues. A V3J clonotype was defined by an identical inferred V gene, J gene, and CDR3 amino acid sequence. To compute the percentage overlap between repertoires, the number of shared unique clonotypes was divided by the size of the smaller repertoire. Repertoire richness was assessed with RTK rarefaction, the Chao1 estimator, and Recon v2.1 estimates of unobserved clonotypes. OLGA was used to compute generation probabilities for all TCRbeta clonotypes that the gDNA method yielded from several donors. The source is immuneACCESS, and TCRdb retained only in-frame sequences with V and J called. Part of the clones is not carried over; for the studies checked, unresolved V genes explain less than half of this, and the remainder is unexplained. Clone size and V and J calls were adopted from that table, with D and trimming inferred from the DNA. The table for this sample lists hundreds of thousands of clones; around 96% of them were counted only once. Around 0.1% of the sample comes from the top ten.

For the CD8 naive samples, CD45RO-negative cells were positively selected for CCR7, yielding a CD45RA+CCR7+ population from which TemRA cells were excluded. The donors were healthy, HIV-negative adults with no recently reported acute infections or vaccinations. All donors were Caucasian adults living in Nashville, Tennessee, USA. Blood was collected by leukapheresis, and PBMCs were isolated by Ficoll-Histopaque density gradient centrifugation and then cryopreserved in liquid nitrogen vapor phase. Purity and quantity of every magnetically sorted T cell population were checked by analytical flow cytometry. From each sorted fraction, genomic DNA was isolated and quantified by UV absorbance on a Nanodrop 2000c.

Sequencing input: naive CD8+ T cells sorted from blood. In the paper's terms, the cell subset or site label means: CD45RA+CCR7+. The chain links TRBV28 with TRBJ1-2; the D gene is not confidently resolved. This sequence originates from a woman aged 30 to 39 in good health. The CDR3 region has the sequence CASSLPLHNYGYTF. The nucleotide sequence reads TGTGCCAGCAGTTTGCCACTACATAACTATGGCTACACCTTC.